This is a list of T cell receptor beta chains from one sample in a study of cytomegalovirus exposure and HLA in healthy donors. The repertoire was sequenced with immunoSEQ multiplex PCR; TCRdb's copy has only in-frame clones and lacks some. The sample gives 110,000 to 150,000 clones, about 72% of which show up once; less than 2.5% is in the top ten. The sequenced sample consisted of PBMCs. The receptors were gathered from a man aged 35-49 years in good health and CMV-seronegative. Each CDR3 is given with its conserved first and last residue. The order of the fields is V gene, D gene, J gene, CDR3 protein. A D gene is named only where the DNA matches it firmly.

TRBV5-1,-,TRBJ2-2,CASSFNSNTGELFF
TRBV27,-,TRBJ1-1,CASTPGQQNTEAFF
TRBV7-9,TRBD1,TRBJ1-1,CASSSNPFDRGSGTEAFF
TRBV6-5,-,TRBJ2-7,CASSPLRDKSYEQYF
TRBV6-5,TRBD2,TRBJ2-3,CASSHREGPDTQYF
TRBV19,TRBD1,TRBJ2-2,CASKGTGDTGELFF
TRBV4-1,TRBD1,TRBJ1-4,CASSPSTGTGDEKLFF
TRBV5-6,-,TRBJ2-2,CASRVGGRNTGELFF
TRBV28,TRBD1,TRBJ1-1,CASSGIRGHEAFF
TRBV27,TRBD2,TRBJ2-3,CASRRLREGGGADTQYF
TRBV7-7,-,TRBJ2-7,CASSLDPYYEQYF
TRBV18,TRBD1,TRBJ1-1,CASSPRQGENTEAFF
TRBV5-6,-,TRBJ1-1,CASSLYPEAAFF
TRBV5-4,TRBD1,TRBJ2-1,CASSPGDRAGNEQFF
TRBV2,-,TRBJ2-7,CASSEVTGKTYEQYF
TRBV21-1,-,TRBJ2-1,CASSKGDRVLF
TRBV10-1,-,TRBJ2-3,CASSRGSTDTQYF
TRBV4-2,-,TRBJ1-1,CASSQEREAANTEAFF
TRBV30,-,TRBJ1-2,CAWSGALFQGRGYTF
TRBV7-2,TRBD2,TRBJ2-7,CASSPPGGRSSYEQYF